This TCR beta chain is from a study of blood T cell repertoires in COVID-19. Overall study: There were acute and convalescent COVID-19 samples, and they came from the United States, Italy and Spain. Sources were T cells, B-cell-depleted T cells, or PBMCs; the material itself was cDNA or gDNA.

TCRdb keeps only in-frame clones here, not all; method: immunoSEQ multiplex PCR. The sample lists 200,000 to 300,000 clones, roughly 86% occurring once. Germline V gene data show CDR1 as MGHRA and CDR2 as YSYEKL. V was cut by 0 bases and J by 3 bases, with 11 bases left in between. The CDR3 runs to 15 residues. Enrollees, roughly 18 to 95 years old, lived in roughly 24 US areas. Recovered Cohort 3 donors showed two negative PCRs, clearance, or symptom resolution. Sequencing was done on a sample of PBMCs or T cells enriched from blood (not recorded which). This TCR was recovered from a young woman who had recovered from COVID-19. This chain connects TRBV4-1 to TRBJ1-2; the D gene is possibly TRBD1 (5 bases). The CDR3, as DNA: TGCGCCAGCAGCCAAGATTATGGGGGGGACTATGGCTACACCTTC. This translates into CASSQDYGGDYGYTF.